This T cell receptor beta chain was captured in a study of T cells after yellow fever vaccination. Study summary: Fractions containing few cells were prepared with SMART-Seq v4 Ultra Low Input. Study-level findings and limits: A large majority of primary-vaccination clones showed up again after the booster (96% CD4, 75% to 90% CD8).

The CDR3 covers 14 residues. Germline-derived CDR1 and CDR2 are GTSNPN and SVGIG (reference sequence). Trimming cost V 5 bases and J 7 bases; bases outside gene matches: 10. Worth noting for this clonotype: The antigen is unknown.

Template switching with 5'RACE generated the TCR cDNA and added a universal primer site and UMIs. A single record per CDR3 protein comes from TCRdb applying MiXCR to the 5' RACE reads. This table holds under 700,000 distinct CDR3 sequences, around 16% found once. The V call is TRBV30, the J call TRBJ2-1; 8 nucleotides agree with TRBD2. Material: PBMCs, obtained 4 to 6 days after the first yellow fever vaccination. The sequence came from a man aged 18 to 29 who received the YFV17D yellow fever vaccine. The CDR3 DNA sequence: TGTGCCTGGGCCCTCGGAGCGGGGGTTAATGAGCAGTTCTTC. Its translation: CAWALGAGVNEQFF.